This T cell receptor (beta chain) was identified in a study of cytotoxic CD8 clonotypes in ibrutinib-treated CLL. Study-level background: Timing of response sample collection was a median around 12 months after treatment start, with a range of 6 to 36.

V shed 0 bases and J shed 6 bases, with 3 bases lying between them. There are 11 residues in the CDR3. The V gene's germline CDR1 is SGHDT and CDR2 YYEEEE. The intended depth for sequencing was 1 in 200,000 to 1 in 1 million T cells. Libraries were prepared by immunoSEQ multiplex PCR; TCRdb keeps only in-frame clonotypes and omits some of them. The sample consists of tens of thousands of clones, 45% to 60% of them appearing once. The study, taken as a whole, reports: Public clonotypes, an uncommon group, contracted or remained stable on treatment.

To note about this clone: As yet, its antigen is unknown.

This clonotype was obtained from a human donor with chronic lymphocytic leukemia. This rearrangement joins TRBV5-6 to TRBJ1-1, with no clear D. The sample was PBMCs, taken after 12 months of ibrutinib treatment. The CDR3 is CASSLGSEAFF. CDR3 in DNA: TGTGCCAGCAGCTTGGGCTCTGAAGCTTTCTTT.